This TCR beta chain derives from a study of regulatory T cells in long-lasting Graves disease. A word on this clonotype: Its antigen is unidentified. Compared with germline, one end of the junction differs, possibly owing to a read error.

Noted time point: persistent/refractory GD, antithyroid drugs over 5 years with positive TRAb. Preparation of the TCR library used RNA extracted from PBMCs. Germline V gene sequence: CDR1 SNHLY, CDR2 FYNNEI. The CDR3 length is 19 residues. CDR3-region Arm-PCR and iRepertoire HTBI primers produced the TCR beta libraries. TCRdb re-analysed the multiplex PCR reads in MiXCR, keeping a single row per CDR3 protein. In the table there are some 370,000 distinct CDR3 sequences, roughly 24% of which are singletons. Whole-study findings and limits: Persistent disease samples used TRBV28, TRBJ1-2 and TRBJ2-5 preferentially.

The origin of this receptor is a woman aged 40 to 50 with Graves disease. The chain links TRBV2 to TRBJ2-7, with TRBD2 matching over 8 bases. The sample was peripheral blood mononuclear cells (PBMCs), taken when the disease was refractory, from a patient treated with antithyroid drugs. CDR3 nucleotides: TGTGCCAGCAGTCCTAAGCGAGCGGGAGCCGACCTAACATGGGACGAGCCGTACTTC. It encodes CASSPKRAGADLTWDEPYF.